This record covers a single TCR beta chain. The data are from a study of cytomegalovirus exposure and HLA in healthy donors. Both 60 Vbeta primers and 13 Jbeta primers went into the PCR. The table came from immunoSEQ multiplex PCR; TCRdb's copy has only in-frame clones and leaves some out. The top ten hold roughly 3.1% of the sample, which has some 180,000 clones, 70% to 85% seen once. Germline V gives CDR1 MNHNY, CDR2 SVGAGI (reference sequence). The junction had 13 bases not matched to a gene; V was cut back by 6 bases and J by 6 bases. The CDR3 loop spans 15 amino acids. The receptor was derived from a man aged 40-55 years in good health and CMV-seropositive. Input material: PBMCs. The J gene is TRBJ2-7, the V gene TRBV6-6; 8 bases agree with TRBD1. CDR3 in DNA: TGTGCCAGCAGGGATGCACAGGGGGGACTCCGCGAGCAGTACTTC. Protein: CASRDAQGGLREQYF.